The 17 T cell receptor beta chains presented below share a single source sample, sequenced in a study of blood T cell repertoires in COVID-19. Repertoires were generated with immunoSEQ multiplex PCR, while TCRdb's copy carries only in-frame clones and drops some. The sample has approximately 140,000 clones; 86% are singletons. Sample: peripheral blood. The receptor set was obtained from a man between 65 and 85 years old with acute or convalescent COVID-19.

V is TRBV11-2 and J is TRBJ2-2, with TRBD2 as a possible D gene (5 bases). This CDR3 contains 13 residues. CDR1 is SGHAT and CDR2 is FQNNGV in the germline V gene. V was cut by 3 bases and J by 5 bases, with 7 bases left in between. CDR3 bases: TGTGCCAGCAGCTTCCGGGGAACCGGGGAGCTGTTTTTT. This gives the protein CASSFRGTGELFF. Full variable domain (outside the CDR3, taken from reference TRBV11-2 and TRBJ2-2): EAGVAQSPRYKIIEKRQSVAFWCNPISGHATLYWYQQILGQGPKLLIQFQNNGVVDDSQLPKDRFSAERLKGVDSTLKIQPAKLEDSAVYLCASSFRGTGELFFGEGSRLTVL.

This clone has a single count. This chain uses TRBV28 with TRBJ2-1; TRBD2 agrees at 9 bases. Germline CDR1 is MDHEN and CDR2 is SYDVKM. There are 17 residues in the CDR3. J gave up 6 bases and V 7 bases, and 16 bases lay outside the gene matches. The CDR3, as DNA: TGTGCCAGCAATCCCGCGGGAGGGCCCTTGATTGGCAATGAGCAGTTCTTC. Protein product: CASNPAGGPLIGNEQFF.

The chain employs TRBV5-6 and TRBJ2-3; no definite D call. CDR3 length: 13 residues. V dropped 4 bases and J dropped 3 bases, with 9 bases sitting between them. Germline CDR1 SGHDT, CDR2 YYEEEE. The CDR3 sequence is CASSPGRTDTQYF. The CDR3 region has the DNA TGTGCCAGCAGCCCTGGTAGAACAGATACGCAGTATTTT.

The CDR3 DNA sequence: TGTGCCAGCAGTTCCCCGGGACTAGCGGGAGGGAACAATGAGCAGTTCTTC. It encodes CASSSPGLAGGNNEQFF. The chain recombines TRBV28 with TRBJ2-1; 16 nucleotides line up with TRBD2. The V and J ends lost 4 bases and 5 bases, in that order; junction bases with no gene match: 5. Germline CDR1 is MDHEN and CDR2 is SYDVKM. CDR3 length: 17 amino acids. Based on the CDR3 plus reference TRBV28 and TRBJ2-1, the full variable domain is DVKVTQSSRYLVKRTGEKVFLECVQDMDHENMFWYRQDPGLGLRLIYFSYDVKMKEKGDIPEGYSVSREKKERFSLILESASTNQTSMYLCASSSPGLAGGNNEQFFGPGTRLTVL.

The chain recombines TRBV30 with TRBJ2-2, with 9 bases lining up with TRBD2. The CDR3 totals 13 residues. J gave up 6 bases and V 5 bases, and 4 bases lay outside the gene matches. Germline V CDR1 and CDR2: GTSNPN, SVGIG (reference sequence). The CDR3 bases are TGTGCCTGGGGAGCGGGAGGCGCCGGGGAGCTGTTTTTT. It specifies CAWGAGGAGELFF.

This clone was counted a single time. The genes are TRBV5-4 and TRBJ1-5; 12 bases agree with TRBD1. V lost 4 bases and J lost 5; bases outside the gene matches: 4. The CDR3 has 15 residues. CDR1 and CDR2 (germline): SGHNT, YYREEE (reference sequence). CDR3 nucleotide sequence: TGTGCCAGCAGCCTGGGACAGGGGGCGGATCAGCCCCAGCATTTT. The encoded protein is CASSLGQGADQPQHF.

The J gene is TRBJ2-1, the V gene TRBV19; 10 positions match TRBD2. There are 15 residues in the CDR3. Germline-derived CDR1 and CDR2 are LNHDA and SQIVND (reference sequence). V shed 2 bases, J shed 8 bases, and the junction held 6 bases outside the gene matches. The DNA of the CDR3 is TGTGCCAGTAGTATACTAGCGGGAGTGGGCGATGAGCAGTTCTTC. It encodes CASSILAGVGDEQFF.

The chain employs TRBV29-1 and TRBJ2-6; D gene ambiguous. Germline V gene lookup returns CDR1 SQVTM and CDR2 ANQGSEA. Trimming cost V 4 bases and J 1 base, with 5 bases left between them. This CDR3 is built from 13 residues. The CDR3 here is CSVGPSGANVLTF. The CDR3 region has the DNA TGCAGCGTTGGGCCTTCTGGGGCCAACGTCCTGACTTTC.

This chain uses TRBV6-5 with TRBJ2-3; 13 bases agree with TRBD2. Germline lookup yields CDR1 MNHEY and CDR2 SVGAGI. This CDR3 spans 14 amino acids. The ends lost 7 bases at V and 7 bases at J; junction bases unmatched: 5. CDR3 sequence: CASIGLAGVYTQYF. The CDR3, as DNA: TGTGCCAGCATTGGACTAGCGGGAGTATATACGCAGTATTTT.

V and J are TRBV5-1 and TRBJ2-1; TRBD1 might be the D (5 bases). CDR3 length: 13 amino acids. V was clipped by 0 bases and J by 12 bases, with 13 bases between them. The germline gives CDR1 SGHRS, CDR2 YFSETQ. The CDR3 DNA follows: TGCGCCAGCAGCTTGGTCGTAGGGGAAGCGCAGTTCTTC. Protein product: CASSLVVGEAQFF.

The rearrangement uses TRBV3-1 (or the pseudogene TRBV3-2) and TRBJ2-1, with TRBD1 identical over 7 bases. With 4 bases clipped from V and 7 bases from J, the junction kept 4 bases outside the gene matches. The length of the CDR3 is 13 residues. Per germline, CDR1 LGHDT and CDR2 YNNKEL (reference sequence). DNA for the CDR3: TGTGCCAGCAGCCCTCTGACAGGGAATGAGCAGTTCTTC. Its translation is CASSPLTGNEQFF.

This clone was seen only once. Additional DNA sequences in this sample encode the identical CDR3. The rearrangement links TRBV6-2 or TRBV6-3 to TRBJ1-1, with D possibly matching TRBD1 (5 bases). This CDR3 contains 13 residues. Germline V gives CDR1 MNHEY, CDR2 SVGEGT. V lost 2 bases and J lost 5, with 9 bases in between. The CDR3 bases are TGTGCCAGCAGTTACGTCGCAGGGACTGAAGCTTTCTTT. Encoded protein: CASSYVAGTEAFF.

The chain recombines TRBV7-2 with TRBJ2-3, with D possibly being TRBD2 (6 bases). CDR1 and CDR2 (germline): SGHTA, FQGNSA. Trimming stripped 3 bases from V and 4 bases from J, with 8 bases between. The CDR3 totals 13 residues. CDR3 amino acids: CASSLGLADTQYF. DNA for the CDR3: TGTGCCAGCAGCTTGGGACTCGCAGATACGCAGTATTTT.

The genes are TRBV19 and TRBJ2-5, with D hard to call. CDR3 length: 13 amino acids. Germline V gene sequence: CDR1 LNHDA, CDR2 SQIVND (reference sequence). The germline V and J ends were trimmed by 4 bases and 4 bases, with 10 bases remaining between them. CDR3 DNA sequence: TGTGCCAGTAGTACCCAGACTCGAGAGACCCAGTACTTC. This codes for CASSTQTRETQYF. Drawing the rest from reference TRBV19 and TRBJ2-5, the complete variable domain is DGGITQSPKYLFRKEGQNVTLSCEQNLNHDAMYWYRQDPGQGLRLIYYSQIVNDFQKGDIAEGYSVSREKKESFPLTVTSAQKNPTAFYLCASSTQTRETQYFGPGTRLLVL.

This clone occurred once. The chain recombines TRBV6-2 or TRBV6-3 with TRBJ1-5; TRBD1 agrees at 7 bases. Losses at the gene ends were 6 bases for V and 1 base for J; bases not matched to a gene: 6. This CDR3 is 15 amino acids long. Germline V gene data show CDR1 as MNHEY and CDR2 as SVGEGT. The CDR3 loop reads CASSMGQISNQPQHF. In nucleotides, the CDR3 is TGTGCCAGCAGCATGGGACAGATCAGCAATCAGCCCCAGCATTTT.

The count of this clone is one. This chain joins TRBV19 and TRBJ2-3, with TRBD2 matching over 7 bases. This CDR3 has 15 amino acids. V shed 4 bases, J shed 1 base, and the junction held 5 bases outside the gene matches. Germline V lookup: CDR1 LNHDA, CDR2 SQIVND (reference sequence). The CDR3 bases are TGTGCCAGTAGTACCCGGGAGGAGGGCACAGATACGCAGTATTTT. This codes for CASSTREEGTDTQYF.

This clone was picked up one time. The V gene is TRBV2, the J gene TRBJ1-5, with 7 bases that match TRBD1. V dropped 2 bases and J dropped 2; count of bases not matched to a gene: 3. The CDR3 is made up of 15 amino acids. Germline CDR1 reads SNHLY; CDR2 reads FYNNEI. Written as DNA, the CDR3 is TGTGCCAGCAGTGAATCAACAGGGGGCAATCAGCCCCAGCATTTT. Protein product: CASSESTGGNQPQHF.